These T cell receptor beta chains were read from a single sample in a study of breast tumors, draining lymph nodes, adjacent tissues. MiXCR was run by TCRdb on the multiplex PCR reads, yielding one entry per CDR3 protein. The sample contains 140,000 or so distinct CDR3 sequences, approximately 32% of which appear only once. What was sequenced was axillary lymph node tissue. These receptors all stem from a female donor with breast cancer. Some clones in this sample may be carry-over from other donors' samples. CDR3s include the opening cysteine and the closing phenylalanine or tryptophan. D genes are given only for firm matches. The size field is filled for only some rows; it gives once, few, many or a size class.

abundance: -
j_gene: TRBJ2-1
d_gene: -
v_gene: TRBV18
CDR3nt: TGTGCCAGCTCACCGGACAGATACAATGAGCAGTTCTTC
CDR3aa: CASSPDRYNEQFF

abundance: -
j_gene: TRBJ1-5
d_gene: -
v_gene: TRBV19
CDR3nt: TGTGCCAGTAGTAGCGGCGCGGTAGGGGATCAGCCCCCACATTTT
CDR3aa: CASSSGAVGDQPPHF

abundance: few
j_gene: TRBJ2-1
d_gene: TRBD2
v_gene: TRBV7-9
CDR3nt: TGTGCCAGCAGAATAGTCAATAGCGGGAGGATTGATGAGCAGTTCTTC
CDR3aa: CASRIVNSGRIDEQFF

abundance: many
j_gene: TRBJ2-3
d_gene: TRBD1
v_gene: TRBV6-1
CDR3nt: TGTGCCAGCAGTCGACAGGGGGCGAGGGGATCTAGCACAGATACGCAGTATTTT
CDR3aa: CASSRQGARGSSTDTQYF

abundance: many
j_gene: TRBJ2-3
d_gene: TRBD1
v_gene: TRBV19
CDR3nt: TGTGCCAGTAGTACGGGACAGGACTACCGCACAGATACGCAGTATTTT
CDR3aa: CASSTGQDYRTDTQYF

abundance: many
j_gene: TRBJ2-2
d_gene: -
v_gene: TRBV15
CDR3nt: TGTGCCACCAGCAGAGTAAGGGCAGCGAACACCGGGGAGCTGTTTTTT
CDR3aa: CATSRVRAANTGELFF

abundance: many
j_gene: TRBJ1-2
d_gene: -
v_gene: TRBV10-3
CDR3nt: TGTGCCATCAGTGTACAGGGTCTTGCTGGCTACACCTTC
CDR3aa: CAISVQGLAGYTF

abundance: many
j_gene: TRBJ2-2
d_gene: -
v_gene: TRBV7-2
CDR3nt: TGTGCCAGCAGCTCACTTCCGGGACAAACGAACACCGGGGAGCTGTTTTTT
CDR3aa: CASSSLPGQTNTGELFF

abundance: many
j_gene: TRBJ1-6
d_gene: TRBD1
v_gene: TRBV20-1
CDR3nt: TGCAGTACCTTAGGACCAGGGGGTACGCCACCCCTCCACTTT
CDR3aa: CSTLGPGGTPPLHF

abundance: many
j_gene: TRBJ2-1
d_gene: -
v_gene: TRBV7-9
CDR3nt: TGTGCCAGCAGCCCCAAGGGGCCGGATGAGCAGTTCTTC
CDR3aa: CASSPKGPDEQFF

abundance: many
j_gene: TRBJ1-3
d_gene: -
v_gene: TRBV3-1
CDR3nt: TGTGCCAGCAGCTCGGACAGCCGTCGAAACACCATATATTTT
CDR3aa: CASSSDSRRNTIYF

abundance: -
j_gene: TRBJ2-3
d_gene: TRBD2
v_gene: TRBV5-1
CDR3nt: TGCGCCAGCAGCTTGGCCTTGACTAGCGGGACTAGCACAGATACGCAGTATTTT
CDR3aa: CASSLALTSGTSTDTQYF

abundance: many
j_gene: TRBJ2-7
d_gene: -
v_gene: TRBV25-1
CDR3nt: TGTGCCAGCAGTGATTCTGGGGGCACGTACGAGCAGTACTTC
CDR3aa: CASSDSGGTYEQYF

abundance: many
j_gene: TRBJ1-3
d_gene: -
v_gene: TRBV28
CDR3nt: TGTGCCAGCAGTTTCGGGGGCTACATTACAGACACCATATATTTT
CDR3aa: CASSFGGYITDTIYF

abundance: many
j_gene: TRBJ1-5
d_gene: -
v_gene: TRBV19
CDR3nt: TGTGCCAGTAGTAGCCCAGGGTATCAGCCCCAGCATTTT
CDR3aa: CASSSPGYQPQHF

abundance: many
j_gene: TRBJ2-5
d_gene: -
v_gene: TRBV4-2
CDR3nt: TGTGCCAGCAGCCAAGAACGGGGGGCCGGGGAGACCCAGTACTTC
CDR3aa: CASSQERGAGETQYF

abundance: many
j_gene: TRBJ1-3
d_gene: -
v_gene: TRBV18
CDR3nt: TGTGCCAGCTCACCACCAGCTGGGGTTGGAAACACCATATATTTT
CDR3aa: CASSPPAGVGNTIYF

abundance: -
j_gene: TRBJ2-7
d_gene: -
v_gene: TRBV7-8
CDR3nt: TGTGCCAGCAGCTTACTGGGCAGGACCTACGAGCAGTACTTC
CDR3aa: CASSLLGRTYEQYF

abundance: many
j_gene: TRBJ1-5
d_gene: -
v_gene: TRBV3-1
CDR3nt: TGTGCCAGCAATAAATATTCAGGGGGCAATCAGCCCCAGCATTTT
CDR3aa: CASNKYSGGNQPQHF

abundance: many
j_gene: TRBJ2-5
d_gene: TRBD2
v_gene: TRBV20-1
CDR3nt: TGCAGTGCTAGAGTACTAGCGGGGTCCCAGTACTTC
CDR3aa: CSARVLAGSQYF

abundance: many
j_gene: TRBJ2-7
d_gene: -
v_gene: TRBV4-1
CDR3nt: TGCGCCAGCAGCCGGGGACCGTCGTCCTACGAGCAGTACTTC
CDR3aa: CASSRGPSSYEQYF

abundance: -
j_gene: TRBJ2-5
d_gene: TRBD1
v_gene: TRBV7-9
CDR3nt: TGTGCCAGCAGCCTCGGACAGGGGGAAGAGACCCAGTACTTC
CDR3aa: CASSLGQGEETQYF

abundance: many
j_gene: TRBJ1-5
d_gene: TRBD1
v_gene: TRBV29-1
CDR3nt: TGCAGCGTTGAAGAGGGACAGGGGGCAGGTCAGCCCCAGCATTTT
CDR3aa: CSVEEGQGAGQPQHF

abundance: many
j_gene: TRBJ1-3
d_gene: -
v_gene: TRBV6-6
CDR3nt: TGTGCCAGCAGTTTGGGCGGGAACTCTGGAAACACCATATATTTT
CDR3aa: CASSLGGNSGNTIYF

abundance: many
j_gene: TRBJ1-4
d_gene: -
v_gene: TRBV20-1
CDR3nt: TGCAGTGCTAGGTCCCCAGCCTTAAAAGGGCTGTTTTTT
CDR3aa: CSARSPALKGLFF

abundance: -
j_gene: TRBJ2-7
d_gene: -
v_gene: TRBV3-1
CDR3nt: TGTGCCAGCAGCCTGGGAGTCGGGAAAGCGGCTTACGAGCAGTACTTC
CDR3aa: CASSLGVGKAAYEQYF

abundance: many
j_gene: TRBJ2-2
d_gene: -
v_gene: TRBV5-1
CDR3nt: TGCGCCAGCAGCTATCGCACAGACTACACCGGGGAGCTGTTTTTT
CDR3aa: CASSYRTDYTGELFF

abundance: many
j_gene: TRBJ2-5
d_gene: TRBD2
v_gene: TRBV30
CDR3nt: TGTGCCTGGAGTGAGAAGGTTAGCGGGGGTCAAGAGACCCAGTACTTC
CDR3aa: CAWSEKVSGGQETQYF

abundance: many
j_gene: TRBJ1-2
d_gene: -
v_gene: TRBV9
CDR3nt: TGTGCCAGCAGCGTAGTGAGGGGTGGCTACACCTTC
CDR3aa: CASSVVRGGYTF

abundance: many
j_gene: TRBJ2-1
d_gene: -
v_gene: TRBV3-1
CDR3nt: TGTGCCAGCAGCCAAGGGTGGGGCGACAATGAGCAGTTCTTC
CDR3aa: CASSQGWGDNEQFF

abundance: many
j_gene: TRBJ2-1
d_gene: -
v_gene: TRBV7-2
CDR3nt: TGTGCCAGCAGGCGGGACAGCTCCTACAATGAGCAGTTCTTC
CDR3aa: CASRRDSSYNEQFF

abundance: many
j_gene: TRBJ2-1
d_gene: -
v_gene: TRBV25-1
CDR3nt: TGTGCCCGTTTCCAGGGGAATGAGCAGTTCTTC
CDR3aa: CARFQGNEQFF

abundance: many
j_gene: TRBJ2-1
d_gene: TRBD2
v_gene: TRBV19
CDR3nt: TGTGCCAGTAGTATTAACCTAGCGGGGGGGTCCTACAATGAGCAGTCCTTC
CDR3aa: CASSINLAGGSYNEQSF

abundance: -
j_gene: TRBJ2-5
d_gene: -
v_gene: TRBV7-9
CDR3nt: TGTGCCAGCGCCGGGACACTTGAAGAGACCCAGTACTTC
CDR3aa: CASAGTLEETQYF

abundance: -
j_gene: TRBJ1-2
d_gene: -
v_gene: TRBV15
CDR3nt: TGTGCCACCAGCAGAGATTTAGAGCGGGATGGCTACACCTTC
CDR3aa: CATSRDLERDGYTF

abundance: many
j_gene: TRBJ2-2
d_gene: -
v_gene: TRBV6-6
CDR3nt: TGTGCCAGCAGTCACCCCCTCACCCGGGAGCTGTTTTTT
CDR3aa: CASSHPLTRELFF

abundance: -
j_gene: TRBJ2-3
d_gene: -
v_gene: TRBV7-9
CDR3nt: TGTGCCAGCAGCTTAAGGAGAGAGATGACGACAGATACGCAGTATTTT
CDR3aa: CASSLRREMTTDTQYF

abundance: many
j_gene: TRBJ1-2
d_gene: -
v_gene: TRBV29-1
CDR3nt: TGCAGCGTTGAAGCGGGGGCAGGGAGAGGCACCTTC
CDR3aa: CSVEAGAGRGTF

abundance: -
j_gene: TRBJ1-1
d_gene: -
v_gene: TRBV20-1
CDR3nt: TGCAGTGCTAGGGCCCAGAGGGGGAACACTGGAGCTTTCTTT
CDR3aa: CSARAQRGNTGAFF

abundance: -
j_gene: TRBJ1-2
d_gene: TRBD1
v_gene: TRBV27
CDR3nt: TGTGCCACGCGGACAGGGGGCGACTATGGCTACACCTTC
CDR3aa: CATRTGGDYGYTF